Listed here are 9 T cell receptor beta chains from one sample, sequenced in a study of shared clonotypes between healthy human individuals. Method: immunoSEQ multiplex PCR; TCRdb's copy keeps in-frame clones and lacks some. The data show about 2.3 million clones, 90% to 95% seen once. The specimen was naive CD4+ T cells from PBMCs. Subset in this sample: CD45RA+ positively selected. These receptors were collected from a man aged 18 to 30 in good health. Some clones in this sample may be carry-over from other donors' samples.

The chain carries TRBV10-1 and TRBJ1-1, with a tentative D call TRBD1 (5 bases). Germline assignment: CDR1 WNHNN and CDR2 SYGVQD (reference sequence). This CDR3 region has 14 residues. The V gene lost 5 bases and the J gene lost 6 bases, with 16 bases spanning the gap. The CDR3 region has the DNA TGCGCCAGCAGTACTGACAGAGGAGTTGCTGAAGCTTTCTTT. This gives the protein CASSTDRGVAEAFF.

The chain has TRBV6-6 and TRBJ2-3; D is unclear. Germline V lookup: CDR1 MNHNY, CDR2 SVGAGI (reference sequence). Trimming pared 4 bases from V and 3 bases from J, leaving 5 bases between. This CDR3 has 12 residues. The CDR3 DNA reads as TGTGCCAGCAGTTTCCCAACAGATACGCAGTATTTT. This translates into CASSFPTDTQYF.

With regard to this clone: This sample includes further DNA sequences coding for the same CDR3. The chain recombines TRBV28 with TRBJ2-7; weak D call: TRBD1 (5 bases). This CDR3 is 13 amino acids long. The germline V gene has CDR1 MDHEN and CDR2 SYDVKM. With 2 bases removed from V and 2 bases from J, the gap between germline ends came to 7 bases. The CDR3: CASSLVGPYEQYF. The CDR3, as DNA: TGTGCCAGCAGTTTAGTGGGGCCCTACGAGCAGTACTTC.

This clone was observed a single time. This rearrangement joins TRBV18 to TRBJ2-2; D is possibly TRBD1 or TRBD2 (5 bases each). This CDR3 is built from 19 residues. Trimming removed 0 bases at V and 4 bases at J, with 21 bases between. CDR1 and CDR2 (germline): KGHSH, LQKENI. In DNA form, the CDR3 reads TGTGCCAGCTCACCACCGGGTGGGGGTTCCAGTTCTCGCACCGGGGAGCTGTTTTTT. Translation: CASSPPGGGSSSRTGELFF. Variable domain in full (rest from reference TRBV18 and TRBJ2-2): NAGVMQNPRHLVRRRGQEARLRCSPMKGHSHVYWYRQLPEEGLKFMVYLQKENIIDESGMPKERFSAEFPKEGPSILRIQQVVRGDSAAYFCASSPPGGGSSSRTGELFFGEGSRLTVL.

The chain uses TRBV5-4 and TRBJ2-1; 7 bases agree with TRBD2. Trimming at V came to 4 bases and at J to 4 bases, leaving 11 bases not matched to a gene. The CDR3 extends over 16 amino acids. CDR1 SGHNT and CDR2 YYREEE come from the germline V gene (reference sequence). The CDR3 coding sequence is TGTGCCAGCAGCACGGGAGGTCGCTTTCGATACAATGAGCAGTTCTTC. It translates to CASSTGGRFRYNEQFF.

CDR3 DNA: TGTGCCAGTAGTATAGAAGGGGGAGGTAGCCTAAAGCAGTTCTTC. Translating gives CASSIEGGGSLKQFF. The chain links TRBV19 to TRBJ2-1, with D possibly called TRBD1 or TRBD2 (6 bases each). This CDR3 is built from 15 residues. CDR1 and CDR2 from the germline V gene are LNHDA and SQIVND (reference sequence). Trimming left V 0 bases short and J 11 bases short, with 17 bases between.

In regard to this clone: Within the sample, other DNA sequences also encode this same CDR3. The chain recombines TRBV7-2 with TRBJ2-7; 16 nucleotides agree with TRBD2. CDR1 SGHTA and CDR2 FQGNSA come from the germline V gene. With V trimmed by 4 bases and J by 2 bases, 5 bases remained unmatched. The CDR3 consists of 17 residues. The CDR3, as DNA: TGTGCCAGCAGCTCGGGACTAGCGGGAGGGCGCGCCTACGAGCAGTACTTC. Translation gives CASSSGLAGGRAYEQYF.

The chain uses TRBV9 and TRBJ2-7, with 8 bases that match TRBD1. J lost 4 bases, V lost 2 bases, and 5 bases had no gene match. The CDR3 is 14 amino acids. Germline assignment: CDR1 SGDLS and CDR2 YYNGEE. As DNA, the CDR3 is TGTGCCAGCAGCGTGGGGGGACAGGCTTACGAGCAGTACTTC. Its translation is CASSVGGQAYEQYF.

The rearrangement uses TRBV7-2 and TRBJ1-4; D is ambiguous. The germline CDR1 and CDR2 sequences are SGHTA and FQGNSA. The CDR3 loop spans 14 amino acids. V lost 2 bases and J lost 0, with 4 bases in between. CDR3 residues: CASSLSATNEKLFF. The CDR3 coding sequence is TGTGCCAGCAGCTTATCCGCAACTAATGAAAAACTGTTTTTT. Supplemented by reference TRBV7-2 and TRBJ1-4, the full variable domain reads GAGVSQSPSNKVTEKGKDVELRCDPISGHTALYWYRQSLGQGLEFLIYFQGNSAPDKSGLPSDRFSAERTGGSVSTLTIQRTQQEDSAVYLCASSLSATNEKLFFGSGTQLSVL.